Listed here is a single T cell receptor (beta chain). Antigen unknown. Relative to the germline gene, one junction end is altered; a read error may explain this. TCR alpha and beta CDR3 regions were amplified from RNA using iRepertoire nested multiplex PCR. One-step reverse transcription and amplification started from roughly 100-400 ng of tissue mRNA or PBMC total RNA. One entry per CDR3 protein results from TCRdb running MiXCR on the multiplex PCR reads. This sample has under 200,000 distinct CDR3 sequences, with approximately 40% found just once. Germline CDR1 reads MDHEN; CDR2 reads SYDVKM. CDR3 size: 12 residues. This record belongs to a study of glioma-infiltrating T cells. Overall study findings and caveats: CDR3 overlap between tissue and blood was very small. Tissue-blood divergence was below expectation in non-neoplastic patients, above in gliomas.

The sample was glioma tissue, nonneoplastic brain tissue, or PBMCs (not recorded which). The genes are TRBV28 and TRBJ1-5; D not certain. The TCR was taken from a human donor with low-grade glioma or glioblastoma, undergoing nonglioma brain surgery, or in good health (not recorded which). CDR3 sequence: CTSSLPYQPQHF. The CDR3, as DNA: TGCACCAGCAGTTTACCCTATCAGCCCCAGCATTTT.